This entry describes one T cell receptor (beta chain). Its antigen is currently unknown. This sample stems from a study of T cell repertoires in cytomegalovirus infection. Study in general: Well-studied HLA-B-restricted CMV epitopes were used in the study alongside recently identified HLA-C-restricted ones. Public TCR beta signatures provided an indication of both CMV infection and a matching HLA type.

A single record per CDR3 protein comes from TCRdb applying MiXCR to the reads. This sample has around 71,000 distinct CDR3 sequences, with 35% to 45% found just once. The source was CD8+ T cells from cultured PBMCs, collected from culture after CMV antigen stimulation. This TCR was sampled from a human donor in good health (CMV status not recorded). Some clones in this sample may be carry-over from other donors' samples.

The CDR3 region has the DNA TGTGCCAGCAGCTTAGATTGGGCAGGAGGGGAGCTGTTTTTT. Amino acids: CASSLDWAGGELFF. The chain uses TRBV11-3 and TRBJ2-2; no clear D. The CDR3 consists of 14 residues. The V end was cut by 0 bases, the J end by 8 bases, with 10 bases between. Per germline, CDR1 SGHNT and CDR2 YENEEA.